The clone carrying this T cell receptor (beta chain) was found once. The antigen remains unidentified. This sample is drawn from a study of Tregs in tolerant kidney transplant recipients. TCRdb's table, derived via immunoSEQ multiplex PCR, lists solely in-frame clones and lacks some. This sample has approximately 260,000 clones, with more than 65% found just once. Study-wide results and caveats: Tregs expanded with activated donor B cells seemed most donor-specific. This study did not directly address biological reproducibility. Validation in larger populations is needed because few patients were studied.

Thawed PBMCs were FACS-sorted into unstimulated CD4+CD25+CD127- regulatory T cells, CD4+CD25- non-regulatory cells, CD4 and CD8 cells. This clonotype was sampled from a human donor in good health. Sequenced sample: CD4+ T cells from blood.

The CDR3, as DNA: TGTGCCAGCAGTTCTTTCGGACAGGGGAATATAGAGCAGTACTTC. Its translation: CASSSFGQGNIEQYF. The chain has TRBV6-5 and TRBJ2-7; 9 bases line up with TRBD1. Looked up from germline, CDR1 is MNHEY and CDR2 is SVGAGI. The CDR3 has 15 residues. Germline trimming cut 4 bases from V and 7 bases from J; bases unmatched to any gene: 11.